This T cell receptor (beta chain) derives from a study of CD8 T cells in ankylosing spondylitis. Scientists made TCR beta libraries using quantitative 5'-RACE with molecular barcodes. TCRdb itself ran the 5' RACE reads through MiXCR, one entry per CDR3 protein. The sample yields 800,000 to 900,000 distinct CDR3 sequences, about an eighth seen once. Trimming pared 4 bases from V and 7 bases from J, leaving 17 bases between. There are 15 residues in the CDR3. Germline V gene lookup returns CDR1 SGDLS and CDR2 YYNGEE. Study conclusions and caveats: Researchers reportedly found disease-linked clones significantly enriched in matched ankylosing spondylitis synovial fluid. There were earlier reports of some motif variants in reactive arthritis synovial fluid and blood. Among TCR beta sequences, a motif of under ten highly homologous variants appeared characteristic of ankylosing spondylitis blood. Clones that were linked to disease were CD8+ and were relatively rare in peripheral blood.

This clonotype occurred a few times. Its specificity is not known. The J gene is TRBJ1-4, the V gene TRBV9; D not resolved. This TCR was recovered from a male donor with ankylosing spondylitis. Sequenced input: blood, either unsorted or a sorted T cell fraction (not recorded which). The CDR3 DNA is TGTGCCAGCAGCACCCGGACCGTAGCGGGTGAAAAACTGTTTTTT. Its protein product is CASSTRTVAGEKLFF.